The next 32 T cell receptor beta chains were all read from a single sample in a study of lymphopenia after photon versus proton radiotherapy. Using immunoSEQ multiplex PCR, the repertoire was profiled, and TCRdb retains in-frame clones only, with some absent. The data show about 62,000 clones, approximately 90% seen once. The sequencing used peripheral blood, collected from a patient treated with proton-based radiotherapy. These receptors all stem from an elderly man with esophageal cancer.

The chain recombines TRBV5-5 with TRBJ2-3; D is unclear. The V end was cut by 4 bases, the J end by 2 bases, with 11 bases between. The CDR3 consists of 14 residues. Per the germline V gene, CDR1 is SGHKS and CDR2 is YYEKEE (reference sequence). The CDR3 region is CASSRRGTTDTQYF. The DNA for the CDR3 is TGTGCCAGCAGCCGACGAGGAACCACAGATACGCAGTATTTT. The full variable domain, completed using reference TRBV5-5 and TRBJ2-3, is DAGVTQSPTHLIKTRGQQVTLRCSPISGHKSVSWYQQVLGQGPQFIFQYYEKEERGRGNFPDRFSARQFPNYSSELNVNALLLGDSALYLCASSRRGTTDTQYFGPGTRLTVL.

The CDR3 reads CASSQVEVSPLHF. CDR3 in DNA: TGCGCCAGCAGCCAAGTAGAGGTTTCACCCCTCCACTTT. J is TRBJ1-6 and V is TRBV4-1; no firm D call. The CDR3 sequence is 13 residues long. Germline CDR1 and CDR2: MGHRA and YSYEKL. Trimming left V 1 base short and J 9 bases short, with 7 bases between.

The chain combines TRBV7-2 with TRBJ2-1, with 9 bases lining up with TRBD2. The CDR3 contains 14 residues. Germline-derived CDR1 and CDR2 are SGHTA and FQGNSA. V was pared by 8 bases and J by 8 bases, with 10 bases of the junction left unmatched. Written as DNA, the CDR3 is TGTGCCAGCCTTAGCGGGAGAGGGGTAGATGAGCAGTTCTTC. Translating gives CASLSGRGVDEQFF. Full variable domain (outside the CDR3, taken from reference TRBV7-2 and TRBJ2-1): GAGVSQSPSNKVTEKGKDVELRCDPISGHTALYWYRQSLGQGLEFLIYFQGNSAPDKSGLPSDRFSAERTGGSVSTLTIQRTQQEDSAVYLCASLSGRGVDEQFFGPGTRLTVL.

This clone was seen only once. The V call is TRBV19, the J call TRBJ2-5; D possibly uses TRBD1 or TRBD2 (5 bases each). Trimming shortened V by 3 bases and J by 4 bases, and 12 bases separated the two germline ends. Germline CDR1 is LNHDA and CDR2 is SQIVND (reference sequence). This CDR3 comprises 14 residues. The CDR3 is CASSMSRAGETQYF. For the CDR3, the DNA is TGTGCCAGTAGTATGTCCAGGGCGGGAGAGACCCAGTACTTC.

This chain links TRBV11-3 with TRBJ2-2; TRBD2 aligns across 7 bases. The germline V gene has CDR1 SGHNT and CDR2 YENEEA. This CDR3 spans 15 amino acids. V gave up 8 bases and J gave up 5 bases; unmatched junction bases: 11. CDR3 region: CASALRLGGTGELFF. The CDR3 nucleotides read TGTGCCAGCGCTCTGCGTCTGGGGGGGACCGGGGAGCTGTTTTTT.

The CDR3 coding sequence is TGTGCCAGCAGCTTAGGGCGAGGTATGAACACTGAAGCTTTCTTT. This sequence encodes CASSLGRGMNTEAFF. The chain employs TRBV7-9 and TRBJ1-1; D remains unclear. Per the germline V gene, CDR1 is SEHNR and CDR2 is FQNEAQ (reference sequence). The V end was cut by 1 base, the J end by 0 bases, with 9 bases between. The CDR3 contains 15 residues.

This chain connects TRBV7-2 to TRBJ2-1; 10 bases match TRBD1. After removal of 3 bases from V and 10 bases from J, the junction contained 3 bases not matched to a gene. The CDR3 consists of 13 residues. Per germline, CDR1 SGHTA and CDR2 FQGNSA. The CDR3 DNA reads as TGTGCCAGCAGCTTCCAGGGACAGGGGGAGCAGTTCTTC. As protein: CASSFQGQGEQFF.

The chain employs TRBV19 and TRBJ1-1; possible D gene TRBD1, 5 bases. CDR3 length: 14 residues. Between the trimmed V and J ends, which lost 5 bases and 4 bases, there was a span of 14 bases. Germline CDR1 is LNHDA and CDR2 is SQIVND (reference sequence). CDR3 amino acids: CASSLGVRGTEAFF. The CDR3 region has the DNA TGTGCCAGTAGTTTGGGGGTCCGGGGCACTGAAGCTTTCTTT.

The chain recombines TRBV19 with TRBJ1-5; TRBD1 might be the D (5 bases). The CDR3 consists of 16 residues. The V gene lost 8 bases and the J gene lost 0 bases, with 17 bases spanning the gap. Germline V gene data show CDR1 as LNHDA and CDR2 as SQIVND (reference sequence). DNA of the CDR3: TGTGCCAGTTTAGAAAAGGGGTATTATAGCAATCAGCCCCAGCATTTT. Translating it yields CASLEKGYYSNQPQHF.

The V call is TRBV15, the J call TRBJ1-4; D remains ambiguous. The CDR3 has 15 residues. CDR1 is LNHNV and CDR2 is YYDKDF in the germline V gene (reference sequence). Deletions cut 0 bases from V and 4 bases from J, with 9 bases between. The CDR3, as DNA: TGTGCCACCAGCAGAGATTATGGCCTTAATGAAAAACTGTTTTTT. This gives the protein CATSRDYGLNEKLFF.

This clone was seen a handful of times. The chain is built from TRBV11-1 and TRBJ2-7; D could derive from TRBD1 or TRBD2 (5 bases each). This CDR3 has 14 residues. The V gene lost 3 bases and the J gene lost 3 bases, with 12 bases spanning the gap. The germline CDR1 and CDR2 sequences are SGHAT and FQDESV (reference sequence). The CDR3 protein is CASSFNLGDYEQYF. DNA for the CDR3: TGTGCCAGCAGCTTTAATTTGGGGGACTACGAGCAGTACTTC.

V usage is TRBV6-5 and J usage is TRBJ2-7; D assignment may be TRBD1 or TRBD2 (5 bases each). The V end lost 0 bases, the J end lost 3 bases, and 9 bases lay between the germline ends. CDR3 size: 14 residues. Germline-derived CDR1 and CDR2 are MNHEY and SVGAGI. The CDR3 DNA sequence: TGTGCCAGCAGTTACTCCCGGGGCAGCTACGAGCAGTACTTC. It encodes CASSYSRGSYEQYF.

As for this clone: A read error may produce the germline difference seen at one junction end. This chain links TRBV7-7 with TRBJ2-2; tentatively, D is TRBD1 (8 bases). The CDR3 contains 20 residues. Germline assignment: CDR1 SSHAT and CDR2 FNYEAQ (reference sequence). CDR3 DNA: TGTGCTAGCAGCCAGCGGGGACAGGCTCAACTCCTTGCCAACACCGGGGAGCTGTTTTTT. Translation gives CASSQRGQAQLLANTGELFF.

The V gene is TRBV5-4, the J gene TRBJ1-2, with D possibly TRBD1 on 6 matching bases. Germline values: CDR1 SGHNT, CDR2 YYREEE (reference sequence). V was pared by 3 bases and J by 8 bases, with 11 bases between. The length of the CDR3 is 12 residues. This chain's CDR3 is CASSSQGYGYTF. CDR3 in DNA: TGTGCCAGCAGCTCCCAGGGGTACGGCTACACCTTC.

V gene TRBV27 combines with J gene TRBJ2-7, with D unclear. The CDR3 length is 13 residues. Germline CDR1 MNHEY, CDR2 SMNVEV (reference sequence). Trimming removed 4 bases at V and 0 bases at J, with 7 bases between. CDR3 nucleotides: TGTGCCAGCAGTTCCATCAACTCCTACGAGCAGTACTTC. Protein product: CASSSINSYEQYF.

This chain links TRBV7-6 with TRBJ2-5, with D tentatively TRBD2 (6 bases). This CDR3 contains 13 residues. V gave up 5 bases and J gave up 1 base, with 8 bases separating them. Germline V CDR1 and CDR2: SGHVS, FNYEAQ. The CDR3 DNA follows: TGTGCCAGCAGCCGACTAGGCCAAGAGACCCAGTACTTC. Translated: CASSRLGQETQYF.

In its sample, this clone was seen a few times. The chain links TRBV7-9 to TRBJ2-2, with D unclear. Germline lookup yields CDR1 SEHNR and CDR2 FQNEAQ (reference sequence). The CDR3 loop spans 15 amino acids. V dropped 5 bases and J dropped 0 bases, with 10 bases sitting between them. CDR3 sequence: CASSRRRTNTGELFF. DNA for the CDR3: TGTGCCAGCAGCCGCCGTAGAACGAACACCGGGGAGCTGTTTTTT.

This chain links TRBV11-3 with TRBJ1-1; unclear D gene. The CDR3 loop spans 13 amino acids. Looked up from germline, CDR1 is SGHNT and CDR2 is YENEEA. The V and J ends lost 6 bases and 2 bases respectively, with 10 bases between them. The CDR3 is CASSRARNTEAFF. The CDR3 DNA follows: TGTGCCAGCAGTCGAGCGAGAAACACTGAAGCTTTCTTT. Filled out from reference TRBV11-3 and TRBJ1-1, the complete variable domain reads EAGVVQSPRYKIIEKKQPVAFWCNPISGHNTLYWYLQNLGQGPELLIRYENEEAVDDSQLPKDRFSAERLKGVDSTLKIQPAELGDSAVYLCASSRARNTEAFFGQGTRLTVV.

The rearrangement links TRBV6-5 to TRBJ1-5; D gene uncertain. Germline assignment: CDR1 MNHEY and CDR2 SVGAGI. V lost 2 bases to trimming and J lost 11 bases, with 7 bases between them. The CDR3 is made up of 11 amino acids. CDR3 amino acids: CASSYRFTQHF. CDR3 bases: TGTGCCAGCAGTTACCGATTTACCCAGCATTTT.

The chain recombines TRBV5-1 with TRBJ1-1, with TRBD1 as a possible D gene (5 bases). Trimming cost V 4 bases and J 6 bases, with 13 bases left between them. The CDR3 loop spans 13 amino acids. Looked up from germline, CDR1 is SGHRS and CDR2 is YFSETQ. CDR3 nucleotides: TGCGCCAGCAGCCCGGGGGGGATGGCTGAAGCTTTCTTT. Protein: CASSPGGMAEAFF.

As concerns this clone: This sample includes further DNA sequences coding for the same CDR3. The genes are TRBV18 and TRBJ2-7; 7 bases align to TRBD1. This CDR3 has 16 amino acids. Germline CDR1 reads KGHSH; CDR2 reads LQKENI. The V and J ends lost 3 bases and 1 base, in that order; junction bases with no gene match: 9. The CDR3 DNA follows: TGTGCCAGCTCACCGCCTGAGGGGGCGGAATCCTACGAGCAGTACTTC. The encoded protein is CASSPPEGAESYEQYF.

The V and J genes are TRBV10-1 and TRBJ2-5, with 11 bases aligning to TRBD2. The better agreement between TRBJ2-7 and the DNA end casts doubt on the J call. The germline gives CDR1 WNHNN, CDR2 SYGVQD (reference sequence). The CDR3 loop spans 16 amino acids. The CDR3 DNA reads TGCGCCAGCAGTGATCTGGGACTAGCGGACTCCTACGAGCAGTACTTC. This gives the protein CASSDLGLADSYEQYF.

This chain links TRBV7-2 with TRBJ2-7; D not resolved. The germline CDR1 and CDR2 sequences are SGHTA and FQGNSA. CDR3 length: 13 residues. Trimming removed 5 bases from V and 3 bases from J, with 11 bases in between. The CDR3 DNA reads TGTGCCAGCAGCCCAAGATCCGACTACGAGCAGTACTTC. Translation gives CASSPRSDYEQYF. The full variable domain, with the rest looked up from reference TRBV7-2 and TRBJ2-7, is GAGVSQSPSNKVTEKGKDVELRCDPISGHTALYWYRQSLGQGLEFLIYFQGNSAPDKSGLPSDRFSAERTGGSVSTLTIQRTQQEDSAVYLCASSPRSDYEQYFGPGTRLTVT.

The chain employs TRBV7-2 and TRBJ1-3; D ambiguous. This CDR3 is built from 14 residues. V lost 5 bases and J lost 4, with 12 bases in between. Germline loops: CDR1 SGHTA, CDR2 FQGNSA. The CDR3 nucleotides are TGTGCCAGCAGCCTCATTAGAGGGGGAAACACCATATATTTT. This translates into CASSLIRGGNTIYF.

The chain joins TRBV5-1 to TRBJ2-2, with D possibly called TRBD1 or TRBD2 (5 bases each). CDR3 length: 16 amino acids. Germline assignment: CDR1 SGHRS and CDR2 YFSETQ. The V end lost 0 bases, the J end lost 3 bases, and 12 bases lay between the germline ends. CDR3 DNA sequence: TGCGCCAGCAGCTTGGGAGGGGCCCCGGACACCGGGGAGCTGTTTTTT. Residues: CASSLGGAPDTGELFF.

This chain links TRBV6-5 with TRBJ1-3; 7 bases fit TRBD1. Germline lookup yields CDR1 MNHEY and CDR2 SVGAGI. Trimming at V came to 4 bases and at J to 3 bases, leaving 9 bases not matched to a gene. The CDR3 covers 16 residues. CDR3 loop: CASSLSGGVGGNTIYF. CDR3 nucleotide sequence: TGTGCCAGCAGTTTATCAGGGGGAGTAGGTGGAAACACCATATATTTT.

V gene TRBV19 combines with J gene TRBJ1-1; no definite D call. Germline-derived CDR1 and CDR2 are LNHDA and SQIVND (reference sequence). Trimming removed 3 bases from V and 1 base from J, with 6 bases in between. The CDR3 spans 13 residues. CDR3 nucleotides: TGTGCCAGTAGTATGTACAGGAACACTGAAGCTTTCTTT. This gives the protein CASSMYRNTEAFF. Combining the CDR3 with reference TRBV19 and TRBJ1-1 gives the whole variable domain DGGITQSPKYLFRKEGQNVTLSCEQNLNHDAMYWYRQDPGQGLRLIYYSQIVNDFQKGDIAEGYSVSREKKESFPLTVTSAQKNPTAFYLCASSMYRNTEAFFGQGTRLTVV.

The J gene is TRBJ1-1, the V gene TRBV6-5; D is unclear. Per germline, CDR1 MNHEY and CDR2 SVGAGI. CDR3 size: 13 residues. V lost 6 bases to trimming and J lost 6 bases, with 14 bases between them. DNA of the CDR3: TGTGCCAGCAGACGCGACTATGGGGCTGAAGCTTTCTTT. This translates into CASRRDYGAEAFF.

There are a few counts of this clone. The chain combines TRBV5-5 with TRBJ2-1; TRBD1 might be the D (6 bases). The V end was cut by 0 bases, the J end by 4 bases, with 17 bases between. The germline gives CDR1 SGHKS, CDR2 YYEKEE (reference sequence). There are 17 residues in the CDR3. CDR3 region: CASSLAAGDGVYNEQFF. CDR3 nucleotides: TGTGCCAGCAGCTTGGCCGCAGGGGACGGGGTTTACAATGAGCAGTTCTTC.

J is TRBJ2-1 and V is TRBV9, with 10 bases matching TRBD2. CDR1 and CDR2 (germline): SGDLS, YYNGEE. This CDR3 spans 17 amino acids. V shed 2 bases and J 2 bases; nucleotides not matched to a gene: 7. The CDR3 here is CASSVDIAGGPYNEQFF. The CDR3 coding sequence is TGTGCCAGCAGCGTGGATATAGCGGGAGGTCCCTACAATGAGCAGTTCTTC.

The CDR3 sequence is CASSPSGQGDYEQFF. The DNA for the CDR3 is TGTGCCAGCTCACCATCCGGACAGGGGGACTATGAGCAGTTCTTC. The chain joins TRBV18 to TRBJ2-1, with 10 bases identical to TRBD1. The CDR3 length is 15 residues. Germline V gives CDR1 KGHSH, CDR2 LQKENI. With V trimmed by 2 bases and J by 8 bases, 6 bases remained unmatched.

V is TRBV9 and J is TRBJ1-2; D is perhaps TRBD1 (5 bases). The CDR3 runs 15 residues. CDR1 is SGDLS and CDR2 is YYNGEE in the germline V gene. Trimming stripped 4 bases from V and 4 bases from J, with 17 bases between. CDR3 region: CASSPDLGDRYGYTF. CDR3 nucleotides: TGTGCCAGCAGCCCCGATCTCGGGGACCGCTATGGCTACACCTTC.